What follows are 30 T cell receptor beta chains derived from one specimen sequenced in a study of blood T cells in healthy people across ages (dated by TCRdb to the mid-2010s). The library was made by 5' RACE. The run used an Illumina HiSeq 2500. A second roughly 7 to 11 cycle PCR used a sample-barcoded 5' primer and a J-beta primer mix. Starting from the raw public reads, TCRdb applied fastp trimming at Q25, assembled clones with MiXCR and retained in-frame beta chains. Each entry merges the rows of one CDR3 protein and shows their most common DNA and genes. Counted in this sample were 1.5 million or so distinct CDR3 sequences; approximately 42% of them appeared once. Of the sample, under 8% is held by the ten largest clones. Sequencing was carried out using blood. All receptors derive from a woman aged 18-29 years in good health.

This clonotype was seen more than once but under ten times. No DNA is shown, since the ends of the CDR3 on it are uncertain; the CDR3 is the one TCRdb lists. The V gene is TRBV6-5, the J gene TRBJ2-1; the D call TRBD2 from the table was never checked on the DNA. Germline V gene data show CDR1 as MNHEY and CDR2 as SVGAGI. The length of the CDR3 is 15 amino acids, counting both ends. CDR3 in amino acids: CASSSSTSGYNEQFF.

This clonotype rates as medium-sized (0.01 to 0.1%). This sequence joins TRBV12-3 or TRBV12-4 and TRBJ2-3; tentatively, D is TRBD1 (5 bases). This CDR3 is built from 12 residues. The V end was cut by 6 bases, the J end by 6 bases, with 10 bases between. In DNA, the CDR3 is TGTGCCAGCAGCCTAGGGGCGGATACGCAGTATTTT. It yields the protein CASSLGADTQYF.

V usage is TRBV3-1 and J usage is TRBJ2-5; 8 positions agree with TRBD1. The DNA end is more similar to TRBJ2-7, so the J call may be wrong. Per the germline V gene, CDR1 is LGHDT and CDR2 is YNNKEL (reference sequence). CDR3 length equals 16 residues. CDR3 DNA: TGTGCCAGCAGCCCCTACCTGGGACAGGAAGCCTACGAGCAGTACTTC. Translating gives CASSPYLGQEAYEQYF.

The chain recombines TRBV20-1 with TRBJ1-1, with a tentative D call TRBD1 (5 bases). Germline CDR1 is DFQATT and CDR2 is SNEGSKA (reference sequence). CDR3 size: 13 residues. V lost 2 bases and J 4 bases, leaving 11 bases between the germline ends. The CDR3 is CSARPPGGTEAFF. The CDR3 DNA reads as TGCAGTGCTAGACCCCCCGGGGGCACTGAAGCTTTCTTT.

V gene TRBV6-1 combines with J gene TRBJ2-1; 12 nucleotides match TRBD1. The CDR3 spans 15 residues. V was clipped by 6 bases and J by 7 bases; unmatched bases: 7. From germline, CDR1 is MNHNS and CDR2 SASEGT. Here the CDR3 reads CASSAGTGGKNEQFF. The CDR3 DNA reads TGTGCCAGCAGCGCCGGGACAGGGGGCAAAAATGAGCAGTTCTTC.

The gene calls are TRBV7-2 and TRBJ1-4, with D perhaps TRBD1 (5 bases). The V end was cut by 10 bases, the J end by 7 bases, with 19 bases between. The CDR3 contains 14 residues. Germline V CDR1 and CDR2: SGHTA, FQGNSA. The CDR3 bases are TGTGCCACCGCGCGAAACCGGGGCAGTGAAAAACTGTTTTTT. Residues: CATARNRGSEKLFF.

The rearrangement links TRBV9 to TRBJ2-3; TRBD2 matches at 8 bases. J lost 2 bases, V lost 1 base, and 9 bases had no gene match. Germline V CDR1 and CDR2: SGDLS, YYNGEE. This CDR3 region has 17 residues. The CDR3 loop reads CASSVSGVAGPTDTQYF. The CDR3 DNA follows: TGTGCCAGCAGCGTATCCGGCGTAGCGGGGCCCACAGATACGCAGTATTTT. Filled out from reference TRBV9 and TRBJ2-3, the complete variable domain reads DSGVTQTPKHLITATGQRVTLRCSPRSGDLSVYWYQQSLDQGLQFLIQYYNGEERAKGNILERFSAQQFPDLHSELNLSSLELGDSALYFCASSVSGVAGPTDTQYFGPGTRLTVL.

The CDR3 bases are TGTGCCAGCAGTTTAGAAGGCAGGGCCTCTCTCAACTATGGCTACACCTTC. Its protein product is CASSLEGRASLNYGYTF. This sequence joins TRBV27 and TRBJ1-2; D is possibly TRBD1 (5 bases). CDR3 length: 17 residues. The V end lost 2 bases, the J end lost 2 bases, and 18 bases lay between the germline ends. Looked up from germline, CDR1 is MNHEY and CDR2 is SMNVEV (reference sequence).

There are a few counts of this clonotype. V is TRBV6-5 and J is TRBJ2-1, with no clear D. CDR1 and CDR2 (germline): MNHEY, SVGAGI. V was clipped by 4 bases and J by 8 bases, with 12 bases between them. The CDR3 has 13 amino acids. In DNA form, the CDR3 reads TGTGCCAGCAGTTCGGTTGTTGGGGATGAGCAGTTCTTC. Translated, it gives CASSSVVGDEQFF.

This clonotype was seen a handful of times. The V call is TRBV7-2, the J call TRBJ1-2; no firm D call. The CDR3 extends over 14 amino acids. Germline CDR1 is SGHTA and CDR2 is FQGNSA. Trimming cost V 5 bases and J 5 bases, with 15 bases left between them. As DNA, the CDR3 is TGTGCCAGCAGCAGTCAGGAGGCCTCTTATGGCTACACCTTC. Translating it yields CASSSQEASYGYTF.

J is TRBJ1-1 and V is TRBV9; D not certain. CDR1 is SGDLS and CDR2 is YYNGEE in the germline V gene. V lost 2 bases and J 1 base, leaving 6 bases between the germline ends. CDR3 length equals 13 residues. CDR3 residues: CASSVYGNTEAFF. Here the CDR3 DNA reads TGTGCCAGCAGCGTTTATGGGAACACTGAAGCTTTCTTT.

In DNA, the CDR3 is TGTGCCACCAGGGACTACGAGCAGTACTTC. Protein product: CATRDYEQYF. This chain connects TRBV10-3 to TRBJ2-7; TRBD1 is a possible D gene (5 bases). CDR1 is ENHRY, CDR2 SYGVKD, per germline. CDR3 length: 10 residues. V lost 10 bases and J 3 bases, leaving 7 bases between the germline ends.

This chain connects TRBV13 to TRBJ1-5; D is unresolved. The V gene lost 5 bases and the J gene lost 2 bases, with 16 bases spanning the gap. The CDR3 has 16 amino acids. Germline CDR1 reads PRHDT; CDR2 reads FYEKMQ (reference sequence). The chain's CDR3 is CASSASKTSRNQPQHF. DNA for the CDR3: TGTGCCAGCAGCGCGAGTAAGACGTCTCGCAATCAGCCCCAGCATTTT.

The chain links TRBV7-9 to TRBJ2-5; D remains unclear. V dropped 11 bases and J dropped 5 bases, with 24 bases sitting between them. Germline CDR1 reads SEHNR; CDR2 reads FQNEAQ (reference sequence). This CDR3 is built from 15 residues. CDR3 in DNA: TGTGCCTCTCACAAGGTGGGATCTGTCGAGGAGACCCAGTACTTC. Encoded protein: CASHKVGSVEETQYF. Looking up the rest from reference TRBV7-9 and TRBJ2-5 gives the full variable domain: DTGVSQNPRHKITKRGQNVTFRCDPISEHNRLYWYRQTLGQGPEFLTYFQNEAQLEKSRLLSDRFSAERPKGSFSTLEIQRTEQGDSAMYLCASHKVGSVEETQYFGPGTRLLVL.

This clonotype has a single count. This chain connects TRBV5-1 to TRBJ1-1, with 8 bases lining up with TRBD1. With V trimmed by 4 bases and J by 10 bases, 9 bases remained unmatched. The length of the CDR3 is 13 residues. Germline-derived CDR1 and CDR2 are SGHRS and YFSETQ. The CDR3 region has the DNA TGCGCCAGCAGCCCATCGACAGGGGCAATAGCTTTCTTT. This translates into CASSPSTGAIAFF.

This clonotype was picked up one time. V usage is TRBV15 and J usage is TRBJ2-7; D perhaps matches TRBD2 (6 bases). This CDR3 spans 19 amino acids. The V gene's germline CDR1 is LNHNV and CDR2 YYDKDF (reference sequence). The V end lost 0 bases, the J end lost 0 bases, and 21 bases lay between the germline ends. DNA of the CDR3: TGTGCCACCAGCAGAGATTCGGGGTCCTCCCGGGGGTACTCCTACGAGCAGTACTTC. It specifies CATSRDSGSSRGYSYEQYF. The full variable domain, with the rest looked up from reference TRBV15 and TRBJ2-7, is DAMVIQNPRYQVTQFGKPVTLSCSQTLNHNVMYWYQQKSSQAPKLLFHYYDKDFNNEADTPDNFQSRRPNTSFCFLDIRSPGLGDTAMYLCATSRDSGSSRGYSYEQYFGPGTRLTVT.

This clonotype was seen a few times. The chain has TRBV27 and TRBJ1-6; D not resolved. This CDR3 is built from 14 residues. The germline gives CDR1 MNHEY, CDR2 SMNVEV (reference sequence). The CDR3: CAQISSSICSPLHF. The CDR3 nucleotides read TGTGCTCAAATATCCTCAAGCATATGTTCACCCCTCCACTTT.

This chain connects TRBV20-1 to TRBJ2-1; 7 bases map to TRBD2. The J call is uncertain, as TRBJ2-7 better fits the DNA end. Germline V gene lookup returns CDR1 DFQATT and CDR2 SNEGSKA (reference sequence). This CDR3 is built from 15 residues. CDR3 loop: CSARDLAAAYNEQYF. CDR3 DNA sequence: TGCAGTGCTAGAGACCTAGCGGCCGCCTACAATGAGCAGTACTTC.

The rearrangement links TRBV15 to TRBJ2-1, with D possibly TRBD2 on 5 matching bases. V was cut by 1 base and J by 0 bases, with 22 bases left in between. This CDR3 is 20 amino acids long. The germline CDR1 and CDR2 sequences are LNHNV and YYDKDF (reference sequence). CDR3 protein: CATSRVFLGEGLSSYNEQFF. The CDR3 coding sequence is TGTGCCACCAGCAGAGTCTTTCTGGGAGAAGGCCTGAGCTCCTACAATGAGCAGTTCTTC. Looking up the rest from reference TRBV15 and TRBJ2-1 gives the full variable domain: DAMVIQNPRYQVTQFGKPVTLSCSQTLNHNVMYWYQQKSSQAPKLLFHYYDKDFNNEADTPDNFQSRRPNTSFCFLDIRSPGLGDTAMYLCATSRVFLGEGLSSYNEQFFGPGTRLTVL.

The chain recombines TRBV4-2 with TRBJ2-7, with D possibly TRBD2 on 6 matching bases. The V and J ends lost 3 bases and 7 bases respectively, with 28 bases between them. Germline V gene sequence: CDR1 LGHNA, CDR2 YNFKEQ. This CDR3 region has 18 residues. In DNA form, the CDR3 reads TGTGCCAGCAGCCACGCCTCATTTGGGTTAGCGGAGTACAATGAGCAGTACTTC. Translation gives CASSHASFGLAEYNEQYF.

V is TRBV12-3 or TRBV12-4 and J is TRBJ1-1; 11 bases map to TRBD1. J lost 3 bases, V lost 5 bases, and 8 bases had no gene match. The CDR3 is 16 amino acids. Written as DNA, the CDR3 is TGTGCCAGCAGTCCCCCCGGACAGGGGGCTGACACTGAAGCTTTCTTT. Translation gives CASSPPGQGADTEAFF.

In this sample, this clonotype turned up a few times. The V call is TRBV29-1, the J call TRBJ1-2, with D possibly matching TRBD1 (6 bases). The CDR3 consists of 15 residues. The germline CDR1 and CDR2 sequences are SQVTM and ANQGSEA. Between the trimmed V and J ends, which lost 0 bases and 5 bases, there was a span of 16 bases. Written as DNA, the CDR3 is TGCAGCGTTGAAGAGGGATCGGGGGCGCGGTATGGCTACACCTTC. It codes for CSVEEGSGARYGYTF.

The CDR3 loop reads CASTHGVQPQHF. DNA for the CDR3: TGTGCCAGCACCCATGGGGTTCAGCCCCAGCATTTT. This rearrangement joins TRBV4-2 to TRBJ1-5; D uncertain. V was shortened by 7 bases and J by 6 bases, with 10 bases between the two germline ends. This CDR3 has 12 residues. CDR1 LGHNA and CDR2 YNFKEQ come from the germline V gene.

The CDR3 here is CASSPWDSNYGYTF. Written as DNA, the CDR3 is TGCGCCAGCAGCCCTTGGGACAGTAACTATGGCTACACCTTC. J is TRBJ1-2 and V is TRBV5-1; TRBD1 matches 7 bases. CDR1 is SGHRS, CDR2 YFSETQ, per germline. V gave up 4 bases and J gave up 1 base; unmatched junction bases: 4. This CDR3 has 14 amino acids.

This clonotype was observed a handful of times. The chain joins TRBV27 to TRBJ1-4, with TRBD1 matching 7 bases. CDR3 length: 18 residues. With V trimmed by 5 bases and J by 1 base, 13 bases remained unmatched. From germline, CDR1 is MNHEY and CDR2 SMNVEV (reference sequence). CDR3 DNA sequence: TGTGCCAGCAGTCCCAACGACAGGGCGATTGGAACTAATGAAAAACTGTTTTTT. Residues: CASSPNDRAIGTNEKLFF.

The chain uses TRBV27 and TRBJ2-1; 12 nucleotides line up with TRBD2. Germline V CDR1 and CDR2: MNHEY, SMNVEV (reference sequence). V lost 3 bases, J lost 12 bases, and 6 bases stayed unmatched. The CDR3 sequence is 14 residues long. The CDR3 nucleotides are TGTGCCAGCAGTTTGACTAGCGGGGGAGGGGGGCAGTTCTTC. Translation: CASSLTSGGGGQFF.

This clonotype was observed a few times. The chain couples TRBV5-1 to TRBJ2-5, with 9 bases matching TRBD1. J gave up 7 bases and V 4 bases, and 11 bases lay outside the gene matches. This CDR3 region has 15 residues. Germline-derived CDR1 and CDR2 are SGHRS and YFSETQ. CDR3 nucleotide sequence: TGCGCCAGCAGCCCGGACAGGGGCGTACGAGGGACCCAGTACTTC. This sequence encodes CASSPDRGVRGTQYF.

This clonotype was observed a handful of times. The CDR3 loop reads CASSLGTEVYYEQYF. The CDR3 bases are TGTGCCAGCAGTTTAGGGACAGAAGTTTACTACGAGCAGTACTTC. The chain uses TRBV28 and TRBJ2-7; 7 positions agree with TRBD1. The CDR3 length is 15 residues. From germline, CDR1 is MDHEN and CDR2 SYDVKM. V lost 2 bases to trimming and J lost 3 bases; unmatched junction nucleotides: 7.

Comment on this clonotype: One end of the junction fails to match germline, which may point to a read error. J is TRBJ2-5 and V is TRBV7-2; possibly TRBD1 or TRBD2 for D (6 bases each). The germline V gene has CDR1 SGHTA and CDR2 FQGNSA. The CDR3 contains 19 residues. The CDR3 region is CASSLAFRGPQRLQEAQYF. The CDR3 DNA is TGTGCCAGCAGCTTAGCGTTTCGGGGGCCTCAAAGGCTCCAAGAGGCCCAGTACTTC.

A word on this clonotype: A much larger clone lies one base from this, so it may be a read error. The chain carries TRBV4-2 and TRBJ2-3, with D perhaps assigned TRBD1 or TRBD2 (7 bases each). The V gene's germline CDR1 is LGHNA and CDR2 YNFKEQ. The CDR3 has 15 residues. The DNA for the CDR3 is TGTGCCGGCAGCCAAGACAGGGCGGGAGCAGATACGCAGTATTTT. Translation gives CAGSQDRAGADTQYF.